This TCR beta chain was recorded in a study of beta chain features in type 1 diabetes. Findings and limits, study-wide: PCR might preferentially amplify shorter templates, equally in patients and controls. Researchers report that Type 1 diabetes patients had moderately but significantly shorter TCRB CDR3s across all four CD4+ subsets. The cDNA sequencing approach could over-represent high-TCR-expressing cells.

In this sample, this clone turned up a few times. Its antigen is unknown. Germline CDR1 reads MNHEY; CDR2 reads SMNVEV (reference sequence). The CDR3 loop spans 16 amino acids. V lost 6 bases and J 4 bases, leaving 19 bases between the germline ends. The isolated RNA, all of it, was reverse transcribed, so expressed TCRB transcripts were what got sequenced. TCRdb's table, derived via immunoSEQ multiplex PCR, lists solely in-frame clones and lacks some. The sample consists of fewer than 350,000 clones, about 15% of them appearing once. This clonotype was sampled from a man in his late teens or twenties with type 1 diabetes. Sequencing was performed on naive CD4+ T cells from blood. The chain has TRBV27 and TRBJ1-5; perhaps TRBD1 as D (6 bases). The CDR3 here is CASSSRGGGLNQPQHF. The DNA of the CDR3 is TGTGCCAGCAGCTCAAGGGGGGGAGGGTTGAATCAGCCCCAGCATTTT.